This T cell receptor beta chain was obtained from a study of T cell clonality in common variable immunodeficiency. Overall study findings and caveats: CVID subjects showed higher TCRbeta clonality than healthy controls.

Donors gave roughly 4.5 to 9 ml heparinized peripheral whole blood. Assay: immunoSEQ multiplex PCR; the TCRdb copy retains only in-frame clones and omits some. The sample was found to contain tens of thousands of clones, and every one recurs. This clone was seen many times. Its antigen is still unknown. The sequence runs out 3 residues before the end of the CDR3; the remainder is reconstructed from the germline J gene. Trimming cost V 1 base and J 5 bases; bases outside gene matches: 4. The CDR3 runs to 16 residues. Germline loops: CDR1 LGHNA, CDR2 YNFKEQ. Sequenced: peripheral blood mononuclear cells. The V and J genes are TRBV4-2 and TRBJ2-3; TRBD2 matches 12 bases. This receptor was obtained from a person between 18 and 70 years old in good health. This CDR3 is CASSQGASGRGDTQYF. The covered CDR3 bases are TGTGCCAGCAGCCAAGGGGCTAGCGGGAGGGGAGATACG.